The 19 T cell receptor beta chains given below trace back to one sample, sequenced in a study of blood T cell repertoires in COVID-19. Assay: immunoSEQ multiplex PCR; the TCRdb copy retains only in-frame clones and omits some. Here the sample spans around 120,000 clones, around nine tenths being singletons. The sequencing sample was made of peripheral blood. These receptor sequences come from a man aged 45-65 years with active COVID-19.

V is TRBV5-1 and J is TRBJ2-5; 8 bases align to TRBD1. Germline CDR1 and CDR2: SGHRS and YFSETQ. V trimming: 2 bases; J trimming: 2 bases; junction bases outside the gene matches: 5. The CDR3 consists of 15 residues. This CDR3 is CASSFTGGWQETQYF. For the CDR3, the DNA is TGCGCCAGCAGCTTTACAGGGGGGTGGCAAGAGACCCAGTACTTC.

The V call is TRBV27, the J call TRBJ2-1, with 8 nucleotides matching TRBD2. The CDR3 loop spans 15 amino acids. CDR1 is MNHEY and CDR2 is SMNVEV in the germline V gene (reference sequence). J was trimmed by 3 bases and V by 2 bases; bases with no gene match: 3. The CDR3, as DNA: TGTGCCAGCAGTTTAACGGGGGGGAACTACAATGAGCAGTTCTTC. Translated, it gives CASSLTGGNYNEQFF.

The rearrangement uses TRBV7-9 and TRBJ1-2, with 7 bases identical to TRBD1. The J segment lost 2 bases and the V segment lost 5 bases, leaving 2 bases of the junction unmatched. Looked up from germline, CDR1 is SEHNR and CDR2 is FQNEAQ (reference sequence). The CDR3 is 13 residues long. The CDR3, as DNA: TGTGCCAGCAGCCCGGGACAGAACTATGGCTACACCTTC. Its protein is CASSPGQNYGYTF.

V and J are TRBV6-2 or TRBV6-3 and TRBJ2-7; 8 bases fit TRBD1. The CDR3 loop spans 15 amino acids. CDR1 MNHEY and CDR2 SVGEGT come from the germline V gene. V shed 5 bases, J shed 0 bases, and the junction held 6 bases outside the gene matches. CDR3 loop: CASSLTGGYSYEQYV. In nucleotides, the CDR3 is TGTGCCAGCAGTCTTACAGGGGGTTACTCCTACGAGCAGTACGTC.

This clone was counted between two and nine times. The V call is TRBV19, the J call TRBJ1-5; D unresolved. Germline assignment: CDR1 LNHDA and CDR2 SQIVND (reference sequence). Trimming removed 3 bases at V and 3 bases at J, with 12 bases between. The CDR3 contains 15 residues. CDR3 loop: CASSIGVSPNQPQHF. The CDR3 DNA sequence: TGTGCCAGTAGTATCGGGGTTTCCCCCAATCAGCCCCAGCATTTT.

The genes are TRBV7-9 and TRBJ2-1, with 7 nucleotides matching TRBD2. CDR1 SEHNR and CDR2 FQNEAQ come from the germline V gene (reference sequence). Unmatched junction bases numbered 6, after V lost 4 bases and J lost 9 bases. The CDR3 spans 13 residues. CDR3 region: CASSSGGSGEQFF. Written as DNA, the CDR3 is TGTGCCAGCAGCTCGGGCGGGAGCGGTGAGCAGTTCTTC. Filled out from reference TRBV7-9 and TRBJ2-1, the complete variable domain reads DTGVSQNPRHKITKRGQNVTFRCDPISEHNRLYWYRQTLGQGPEFLTYFQNEAQLEKSRLLSDRFSAERPKGSFSTLEIQRTEQGDSAMYLCASSSGGSGEQFFGPGTRLTVL.

The genes are TRBV6-5 and TRBJ2-5, with D perhaps TRBD2 (6 bases). V lost 6 bases to trimming and J lost 9 bases, with 20 bases between them. This CDR3 has 14 residues. CDR1 MNHEY and CDR2 SVGAGI come from the germline V gene. CDR3 amino acids: CASSLGRGWGAQYF. The CDR3 nucleotides read TGTGCCAGCAGCCTGGGGCGGGGCTGGGGGGCCCAGTACTTC.

V gene TRBV19 combines with J gene TRBJ1-1; D remains unclear. The CDR3 runs to 11 residues. Germline CDR1 LNHDA, CDR2 SQIVND (reference sequence). Trimming removed 5 bases at V and 11 bases at J, with 12 bases between. The CDR3 loop is CASSRLADAFF. CDR3 nucleotide sequence: TGTGCCAGTAGTCGGCTAGCCGATGCTTTCTTT.

The V and J genes are TRBV7-9 and TRBJ1-1; 8 bases align to TRBD1. The CDR3 is 15 amino acids. The junction had 5 bases not matched to a gene; V was cut back by 4 bases and J by 1 base. Germline CDR1 is SEHNR and CDR2 is FQNEAQ (reference sequence). The CDR3 DNA follows: TGTGCCAGCAGCTCCCCCGGGACAGGGAACACTGAAGCTTTCTTT. Translating gives CASSSPGTGNTEAFF.

This clone was recorded a few times. The chain employs TRBV5-6 and TRBJ1-3; D might be TRBD1 (6 bases). Deletions cut 2 bases from V and 0 bases from J, with 9 bases between. Germline CDR1 reads SGHDT; CDR2 reads YYEEEE. CDR3 size: 15 residues. DNA of the CDR3: TGTGCCAGCAGCTTTCAGGGGAACTCTGGAAACACCATATATTTT. Protein sequence: CASSFQGNSGNTIYF.

This rearrangement joins TRBV29-1 to TRBJ1-2, with D perhaps TRBD1 (6 bases). This CDR3 is built from 14 residues. Germline assignment: CDR1 SQVTM and CDR2 ANQGSEA. V was pared by 7 bases and J by 3 bases, with 18 bases between. The CDR3: CSAGPRGVDYGYTF. The CDR3 bases are TGCAGCGCTGGGCCCAGGGGAGTAGACTATGGCTACACCTTC.

The chain is built from TRBV12-3 or TRBV12-4 and TRBJ2-1; D may be TRBD2 (6 bases). Trimming pared 6 bases from V and 7 bases from J, leaving 13 bases between. The CDR3 spans 13 residues. CDR3 nucleotides: TGTGCCAGCAGCACCCGCCGGGGGAATGAGCAGTTCTTC. Its translation is CASSTRRGNEQFF.

The chain links TRBV4-2 to TRBJ2-3; 8 nucleotides match TRBD2. V trimming: 1 base; J trimming: 1 base; junction bases outside the gene matches: 7. Germline V gene data show CDR1 as LGHNA and CDR2 as YNFKEQ. The CDR3 has 17 amino acids. The CDR3 sequence is CASSQGRGRRGTDTQYF. The CDR3 DNA reads TGTGCCAGCAGCCAAGGACGCGGGAGGAGGGGCACAGATACGCAGTATTTT.

Only one count was recorded for this clone. The chain couples TRBV5-4 to TRBJ2-3; 9 nucleotides match TRBD2. V shed 5 bases, J shed 4 bases, and the junction held 8 bases outside the gene matches. Germline-derived CDR1 and CDR2 are SGHNT and YYREEE (reference sequence). CDR3 length: 15 residues. CDR3 nucleotides: TGTGCCAGCAGGCCCCTAGCGGGATCCGCAGATACGCAGTATTTT. Its translation: CASRPLAGSADTQYF.

The sample holds one count of this clone. The chain uses TRBV5-6 and TRBJ2-5; D is ambiguous. Germline V gene sequence: CDR1 SGHDT, CDR2 YYEEEE. V shed 2 bases and J shed 5 bases, with 19 bases lying between them. There are 16 residues in the CDR3. This CDR3 reads CASSFPRVLKPETQYF. The CDR3 nucleotides read TGTGCCAGCAGCTTCCCACGGGTCCTAAAGCCCGAGACCCAGTACTTC.

This chain uses TRBV3-1 (or the pseudogene TRBV3-2) with TRBJ2-1; TRBD2 is a possible D gene (7 bases). The CDR3 length is 22 residues. Germline V gene sequence: CDR1 LGHDT, CDR2 YNNKEL (reference sequence). V was clipped by 1 base and J by 3 bases, with 31 bases between them. The CDR3 DNA follows: TGTGCCAGCAGCCAAGGTTTGGGGGCGGGACATAGACGACTAGCCGGCTACAATGAGCAGTTCTTC. Amino acid sequence: CASSQGLGAGHRRLAGYNEQFF.

This chain uses TRBV30 with TRBJ1-1; TRBD1 agrees at 7 bases. The CDR3 sequence is 14 residues long. Germline-derived CDR1 and CDR2 are GTSNPN and SVGIG (reference sequence). The junction had 6 bases not matched to a gene; V was cut back by 5 bases and J by 0 bases. The CDR3 region is CAWDGQALNTEAFF. DNA for the CDR3: TGTGCCTGGGACGGACAGGCATTGAACACTGAAGCTTTCTTT.

This sequence joins TRBV4-1 and TRBJ2-5; D is uncertain. The CDR3 contains 12 residues. V was clipped by 4 bases and J by 4 bases, with 7 bases between them. The germline V gene has CDR1 MGHRA and CDR2 YSYEKL. This CDR3 is CASSPTGETQYF. The CDR3 nucleotides are TGCGCCAGCAGCCCCACCGGAGAGACCCAGTACTTC.

The chain couples TRBV9 to TRBJ2-1, with 7 bases fitting TRBD2. This CDR3 has 17 residues. Germline CDR1 is SGDLS and CDR2 is YYNGEE. V lost 6 bases and J lost 7; bases outside the gene matches: 19. CDR3 sequence: CASTHGPGGLTGNEQFF. The CDR3 nucleotides are TGTGCCAGCACCCACGGACCCGGGGGACTAACGGGGAATGAGCAGTTCTTC.